This is a list of T cell receptor beta chains from one sample in a study of OX40 agonist ivuxolimab in advanced cancers. TCRdb's copy holds only in-frame clones and misses some; the assay was immunoSEQ multiplex PCR. The table records roughly 62,000 clones, roughly 85% of them present only once. Specimen: CD4+ or CD8+ T cells sorted from blood, collected in a trial of the OX40 agonist ivuxolimab. The receptors shown here come from an adult with an advanced solid tumor such as melanoma, head and neck, liver or kidney cancer. Each CDR3 is given with its conserved first and last residue. The order of the fields is V gene, J gene, CDR3 protein.

TRBV7-9	.	CASSQQGGEQYF
TRBV2	.	CARRRESSYEQYF
TRBV11-2	TRBJ2-1	CASSPLTSGRARNEQFF
TRBV14	TRBJ2-5	CASSRLAGAGTQYF
TRBV10-3	TRBJ1-6	CAIKGGQDNSPLHF
TRBV7-2	TRBJ1-5	CASSSQGWNQPQHF
TRBV11-2	TRBJ1-2	CASSPLVRGGSGGYTF
TRBV11-2	TRBJ2-3	CASSLGGGGTDTQYF
TRBV27	TRBJ2-3	CASSLDLRGSTDTQYF
TRBV11-3	TRBJ2-7	CASSFWDTTYEQYF
TRBV5-1	TRBJ2-6	CASTLWGDSGANVLTF
TRBV27	TRBJ2-7	CASSMAGSSSYEQYF
TRBV18	TRBJ1-4	CASSPQDRNDEKLFF
TRBV18	.	CASSPSRQGDGEQYF
TRBV27	TRBJ2-7	CASSGSRTAEQYF
TRBV5-6	TRBJ2-4	CASSAGPGILNIQYF
TRBV6-5	TRBJ1-6	CASSLQGVNNSPLHF